A selection of T cell receptor beta chains follows, all from one sample in a study of radiation and T cells in renal cell carcinoma. TCRdb's table, derived via immunoSEQ multiplex PCR, lists solely in-frame clones and lacks some. This repertoire shows about 150,000 clones, 80% to 90% found once; its top ten account for over 10%. This sample comprised blood, obtained from a patient whose treatment included radiotherapy and nephrectomy. The origin of the receptors is a woman aged 45-59 years with renal cell carcinoma. Each CDR3 is given with its conserved first and last residue. D genes are given only for firm matches. Clone size, where shown, is once, few, many, or a class for clones that have expanded.

abundance	d_gene	j_gene	v_gene	CDR3aa	CDR3nt
NA	NA	TRBJ2-7	TRBV2	CASKLGSLNYEQYF	TGTGCCAGCAAGCTCGGCAGCTTAAACTACGAGCAGTACTTC
NA	TRBD1	TRBJ2-7	TRBV19	CASSIFGGRGNEQYF	TGTGCCAGTAGTATATTTGGAGGCAGGGGGAACGAGCAGTACTTC
NA	NA	TRBJ1-1	TRBV6-6	CASSYTALGGTEAFF	TGTGCCAGCAGTTACACGGCGCTCGGGGGAACTGAAGCTTTCTTT
NA	TRBD2	TRBJ2-5	TRBV5-1	CASSIGGGAQETQYF	TGCGCCAGCAGCATTGGGGGGGGAGCCCAAGAGACCCAGTACTTC
NA	NA	TRBJ2-5	TRBV20-1	CSATQQETQYF	TGCAGTGCCACACAGCAAGAGACCCAGTACTTC
NA	NA	TRBJ1-5	TRBV30	CAWSSGQPQHF	TGTGCCTGGAGCTCCGGGCAGCCCCAGCATTTT
NA	TRBD2	TRBJ2-3	TRBV4-2	CASSQDPRGGGTDTQYF	TGTGCCAGCAGCCAAGATCCCCGGGGGGGCGGCACAGATACGCAGTATTTT
NA	TRBD2	TRBJ2-3	TRBV30	CAWGGLAGASTDTQYF	TGTGCCTGGGGGGGACTAGCGGGGGCCAGCACAGATACGCAGTATTTT
NA	NA	TRBJ2-7	TRBV7-9	CASSLGSYEQYF	TGTGCCAGCAGCTTGGGCAGCTACGAGCAGTACTTC
once	NA	TRBJ1-2	TRBV28	CASSLGTNYGYTF	TGTGCCAGCAGTTTAGGTACTAACTATGGCTACACCTTC
NA	TRBD1	TRBJ1-1	TRBV7-2	CASSLTRRQGKNTEAFF	TGTGCCAGCAGCTTAACTCGGCGACAGGGGAAGAACACTGAAGCTTTCTTT
NA	NA	TRBJ1-1	TRBV19	CASSIVLGNTEAFF	TGTGCCAGTAGTATAGTGCTGGGGAACACTGAAGCTTTCTTT
NA	TRBD1	TRBJ2-1	TRBV6-4	CASRAGTGANHEQFF	TGTGCCAGCAGAGCTGGGACAGGGGCGAACCATGAGCAGTTCTTC
NA	NA	TRBJ1-5	TRBV6-6	CASSYQGRVNQPQHF	TGTGCCAGCAGTTATCAGGGGCGAGTCAATCAGCCCCAGCATTTT
NA	NA	TRBJ2-2	TRBV19	CASLNREAGELFF	TGTGCCAGTTTGAACAGGGAGGCCGGGGAGCTGTTTTTT
NA	NA	TRBJ1-1	TRBV14	CASSRLQGMNTEAFF	TGTGCCAGCAGTCGCCTACAGGGCATGAACACTGAAGCTTTCTTT
NA	TRBD2	TRBJ2-3	TRBV10-3	CAIRKTSGEDTQYF	TGTGCCATCAGGAAGACTAGCGGGGAAGATACGCAGTATTTT
NA	NA	TRBJ1-2	TRBV11-2	CASSLDATVYGYTF	TGTGCCAGCAGCTTAGATGCGACAGTCTATGGCTACACCTTC
NA	TRBD1	TRBJ1-3	TRBV7-9	CASSAGQGAGSGNTIYF	TGTGCCAGCAGCGCGGGACAGGGGGCGGGATCTGGAAACACCATATATTTT
NA	NA	TRBJ2-7	TRBV30	CAWSDKGARGYEQYF	TGTGCCTGGAGTGATAAGGGGGCGCGGGGCTACGAGCAGTACTTC
NA	NA	TRBJ1-2	TRBV4-1	CASRDEERWNGYTF	TGCGCCAGCAGGGATGAAGAAAGGTGGAATGGCTACACCTTC
NA	NA	TRBJ1-1	TRBV29-1	CSVEAGGNTEAFF	TGCAGCGTTGAAGCGGGGGGGAACACTGAAGCTTTCTTT
NA	NA	TRBJ2-5	TRBV19	CASSTYRDVEETQYF	TGTGCCAGTAGTACTTACAGGGACGTAGAGGAGACCCAGTACTTC
NA	TRBD2	TRBJ2-7	TRBV5-4	CASRQGLAGTNYEQYF	TGTGCCAGCAGACAGGGACTAGCGGGGACCAACTACGAGCAGTACTTC
once	NA	TRBJ1-2	TRBV18	CASSPRDEGRQGRSF	TGTGCCAGCTCACCACGAGACGAAGGGCGCCAAGGAAGATCGTTC
NA	NA	TRBJ2-5	TRBV7-8	CASSFGQVETQYF	TGTGCCAGCAGCTTTGGCCAGGTTGAGACCCAGTACTTC
NA	TRBD1	TRBJ2-1	TRBV6-1	CASSEGGTGGAWNEQFF	TGTGCCAGCAGTGAGGGCGGGACAGGGGGCGCCTGGAATGAGCAGTTCTTC
NA	TRBD1	TRBJ2-7	TRBV11-1	CASSNRQGIYEQYF	TGTGCCAGCAGCAACCGACAGGGGATCTACGAGCAGTACTTC
NA	TRBD1	TRBJ1-5	TRBV19	CASSARTGSSQPQHF	TGTGCCAGTAGCGCTCGGACAGGGAGTAGTCAGCCCCAGCATTTT
NA	NA	TRBJ1-2	TRBV6-1	CASGSLYGYTF	TGTGCCAGTGGGAGTCTCTATGGCTACACCTTC
NA	TRBD2	TRBJ2-1	TRBV27	CASSLFLAGGLSEQFF	TGTGCCAGCAGTTTATTTTTAGCGGGGGGGCTGAGTGAGCAGTTCTTC
NA	NA	TRBJ2-7	TRBV7-2	CASSLVSRERERYF	TGTGCCAGCAGCTTAGTCTCCAGGGAGAGGGAGCGGTACTTC
NA	TRBD2	TRBJ2-2	TRBV10-3	CAISVSGGYGGELFF	TGTGCCATCAGTGTCAGCGGGGGGTATGGCGGGGAGCTGTTTTTT
NA	NA	TRBJ2-1	TRBV21-1	CASSIARWRGANNEQFF	TGTGCCAGCAGCATCGCCCGGTGGCGGGGGGCTAACAATGAGCAGTTCTTC
NA	TRBD1	TRBJ2-2	TRBV7-9	CAITTGGGTGELFF	TGTGCCATCACAACAGGGGGCGGCACCGGGGAGCTGTTTTTT
NA	NA	TRBJ2-2	TRBV19	CASSMGVAGELFF	TGTGCCAGTAGTATGGGGGTCGCCGGGGAGCTGTTTTTT
NA	TRBD1	TRBJ1-6	TRBV4-1	CASSQEYGQGISPLHF	TGCGCCAGCAGCCAAGAATATGGACAGGGGATTTCACCCCTCCACTTT
NA	NA	TRBJ1-2	TRBV5-1	CASSLSGPGIYGYTF	TGCGCCAGCAGCCTCTCGGGGCCAGGGATCTATGGCTACACCTTC
NA	NA	TRBJ1-5	TRBV19	CASSIVPRGVGSNQPQHF	TGTGCCAGTAGTATTGTACCGCGTGGGGTGGGTAGCAATCAGCCCCAGCATTTT
few	TRBD2	TRBJ2-1	TRBV7-6	CASSTPRRSSGGPYNEQFF	TGTGCCAGCAGCACCCCTCGTAGGAGTAGCGGGGGGCCCTACAATGAGCAGTTCTTC
NA	NA	TRBJ1-6	TRBV5-1	CASSSTDPGSPLHF	TGCGCCAGCAGCTCGACAGACCCAGGTTCACCCCTCCACTTT
NA	NA	TRBJ1-4	TRBV19	CASSPLDALNEKLFF	TGTGCCAGTAGTCCACTGGATGCTCTTAATGAAAAACTGTTTTTT
NA	TRBD1	TRBJ2-6	TRBV5-5	CASGRTGETLSGANVLTF	TGTGCCAGCGGCCGGACAGGGGAAACTCTCTCTGGGGCCAACGTCCTGACTTTC
NA	NA	TRBJ1-2	TRBV9	CASSAGTTVYGYTF	TGTGCCAGCAGCGCCGGGACCACGGTATATGGCTACACCTTC
NA	NA	TRBJ1-2	TRBV11-3	CASSLDPTGYGYTF	TGTGCCAGCAGCTTAGACCCCACAGGGTATGGCTACACCTTC
NA	NA	TRBJ2-3	TRBV7-9	CASSLRGATDTQYF	TGTGCCAGCAGCTTACGGGGGGCCACAGATACGCAGTATTTT
NA	TRBD2	TRBJ2-3	TRBV7-2	CASSLRAGGEGTDTQYF	TGTGCCAGCAGCTTAAGGGCGGGGGGAGAAGGGACAGATACGCAGTATTTT
NA	TRBD1	TRBJ2-7	TRBV19	CASARPGQGVYEQYF	TGTGCCAGCGCTCGTCCGGGACAGGGAGTCTACGAGCAGTACTTC
NA	NA	TRBJ2-2	TRBV9	CASSAEGAGTGELFF	TGTGCCAGCAGCGCGGAGGGGGCAGGCACCGGGGAGCTGTTTTTT
NA	NA	TRBJ2-7	TRBV10-3	CAISDLGEQYF	TGTGCCATCAGTGATTTAGGGGAGCAGTACTTC
NA	NA	TRBJ2-5	TRBV5-1	CASSLEVADSFETQYF	TGCGCCAGCAGCTTGGAAGTGGCGGACAGTTTTGAGACCCAGTACTTC
NA	NA	TRBJ2-7	TRBV30	CAWRTGRREQYF	TGTGCCTGGAGGACAGGGAGGCGCGAGCAGTACTTC
NA	NA	TRBJ2-7	TRBV7-8	CASSLARGGNEQYF	TGTGCCAGCAGCTTAGCGAGGGGGGGGAACGAGCAGTACTTC
NA	NA	TRBJ2-1	TRBV29-1	CSVRGPQGSYNEQFF	TGCAGCGTCCGGGGACCCCAGGGGTCCTACAATGAGCAGTTCTTC
once	NA	TRBJ1-2	TRBV6-1	CASSEARAGEGYGYTF	TGTGCCAGCAGTGAAGCGAGGGCAGGGGAAGGGTATGGCTACACCTTC
NA	NA	TRBJ1-1	TRBV18	CASSGEDTEAFF	TGTGCCAGCTCGGGTGAGGACACTGAAGCTTTCTTT
NA	NA	TRBJ1-1	TRBV7-8	CASSFTSARRNTEAFF	TGTGCCAGCAGCTTTACTTCGGCCAGGAGGAACACTGAAGCTTTCTTT
NA	TRBD1	TRBJ1-2	TRBV7-6	CASSALLGGDIGGYTF	TGTGCCAGCAGCGCACTTTTAGGGGGCGATATCGGTGGCTACACCTTC
once	NA	TRBJ2-5	TRBV30	CAWSRGAETQYF	TGTGCCTGGAGTCGGGGGGCAGAGACCCAGTACTTC
NA	NA	TRBJ2-1	TRBV25-1	CASSGRNGTRYNEQFF	TGTGCCAGCAGTGGACGAAACGGGACTCGGTACAATGAGCAGTTCTTC